This TCR beta chain was recorded in a study of T cell clonotyping in hematopoietic cell transplantation. The CDR3 extends over 14 amino acids. Germline V gene lookup returns CDR1 MNHEY and CDR2 SVGAGI. V gave up 11 bases and J gave up 0 bases, with 13 bases separating them. Measured with immunoSEQ multiplex PCR; TCRdb has only the in-frame clones, and not every one. The table shows 10,000 or so clones, with about nine tenths occurring only once. This receptor was taken from a human patient who had an allogeneic stem cell transplant, so the T cells may come from the graft donor. The donor label of this sample is uncertain. Some clones in this sample may be carry-over from other donors' samples. The chain is built from TRBV6-5 and TRBJ1-4; possible D gene TRBD1, 6 bases. The sample consisted of PBMCs, taken 180 days after allogeneic stem cell transplant. CDR3 sequence: CAAGGRATNEKLFF. Here the CDR3 DNA reads TGTGCCGCCGGGGGGCGAGCAACTAATGAAAAACTGTTTTTT.